A single T cell receptor (beta chain) is shown here with its context. Its antigen is currently unknown. This sample is part of a study of T cells in Graves' hyperthyroidism and ophthalmopathy. Study-level results: Researchers report that a 13 V-J model separated ophthalmopathy from stable hyperthyroidism.

The CDR3 has 14 amino acids. Losses at the gene ends were 4 bases for V and 11 bases for J; bases not matched to a gene: 10. Amplified regions were TCR beta CDR3 sequences from RNA transcripts. With the HTBI primer set, the TCR CDR3 went through a first round of RT-PCR. TCRdb re-derived calls from the multiplex PCR reads in MiXCR, one entry per CDR3 protein. The sample yields approximately 600,000 distinct CDR3 sequences, 14% to 15% seen once. The sample was blood. The origin of this receptor is a woman between 40 and 55 years old with Graves' ophthalmopathy. This chain links TRBV12-3 or TRBV12-4 with TRBJ1-1; 10 nucleotides line up with TRBD1. CDR3 in DNA: TGTGCCAGCAGTTGGGGACAGGGGCCTCGGGGGGCTTTCTTT. It translates to CASSWGQGPRGAFF.